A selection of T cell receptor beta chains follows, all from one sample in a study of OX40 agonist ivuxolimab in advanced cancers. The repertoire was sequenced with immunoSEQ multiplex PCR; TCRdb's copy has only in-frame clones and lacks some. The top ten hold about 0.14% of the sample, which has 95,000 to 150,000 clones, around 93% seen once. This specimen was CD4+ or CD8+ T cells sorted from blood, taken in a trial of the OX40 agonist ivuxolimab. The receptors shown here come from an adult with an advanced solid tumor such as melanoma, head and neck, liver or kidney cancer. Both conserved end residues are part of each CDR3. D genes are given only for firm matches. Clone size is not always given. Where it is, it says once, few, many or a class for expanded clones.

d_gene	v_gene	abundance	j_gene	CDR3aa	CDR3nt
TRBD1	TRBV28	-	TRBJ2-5	CASSLRQGQRETQYF	TGTGCCAGCAGTCTCCGACAGGGACAAAGAGAGACCCAGTACTTC
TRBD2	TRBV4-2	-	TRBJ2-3	CASSQGLAGGPGYTQYF	TGTGCCAGCAGCCAGGGACTAGCGGGGGGGCCGGGATATACGCAGTATTTT
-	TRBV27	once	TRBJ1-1	CASRKGKNLNTEAFF	TGTGCCAGCAGGAAGGGGAAAAACTTGAACACTGAAGCTTTCTTT
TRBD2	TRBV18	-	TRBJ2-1	CASSPGGSSYNEQFF	TGTGCCAGCTCACCCGGCGGGAGCTCCTACAATGAGCAGTTCTTC
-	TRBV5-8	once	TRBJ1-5	CASSLGTGASNQPQHF	TGTGCCAGCAGCTTAGGTACGGGGGCCAGCAATCAGCCCCAGCATTTT
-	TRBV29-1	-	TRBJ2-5	CSAGQETQYF	TGCAGCGCGGGACAAGAGACCCAGTACTTC
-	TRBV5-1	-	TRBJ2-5	CASAGETQYF	TGCGCCAGCGCTGGGGAGACCCAGTACTTC
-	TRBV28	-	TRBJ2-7	CASSLGEQYF	TGTGCCAGCAGTTTGGGCGAGCAGTACTTC
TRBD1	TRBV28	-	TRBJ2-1	CASSFLGTGGRGEQFF	TGTGCCAGCAGTTTTTTGGGGACAGGGGGCCGAGGGGAGCAGTTCTTC
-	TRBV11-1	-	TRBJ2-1	CASSLATRDNEQFF	TGTGCCAGCAGCTTAGCGACTAGGGACAATGAGCAGTTCTTC
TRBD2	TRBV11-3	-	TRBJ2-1	CASSLIAGDANEQFF	TGTGCCAGCAGCTTAATAGCGGGAGACGCGAATGAGCAGTTCTTC
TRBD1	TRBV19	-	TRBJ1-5	CASRETGLYSNQPQHF	TGTGCCAGTAGAGAGACAGGGCTATATAGCAATCAGCCCCAGCATTTT
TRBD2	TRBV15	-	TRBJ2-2	CATSRDWGGVGELFF	TGTGCCACCAGCAGAGATTGGGGAGGGGTCGGGGAGCTGTTTTTT
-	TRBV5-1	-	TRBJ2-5	CASSTQYF	TGCGCCAGCAGCACCCAGTACTTC
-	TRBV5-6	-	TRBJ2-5	CASSLVHQETQYF	TGTGCCAGCAGCTTGGTCCATCAAGAGACCCAGTACTTC
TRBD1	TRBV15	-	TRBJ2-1	CATSRDKGQGKLLGDNEQFF	TGTGCCACCAGCAGAGATAAGGGACAGGGGAAACTCCTAGGGGACAATGAGCAGTTCTTC
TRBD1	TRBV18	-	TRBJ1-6	CASSTGDGGSPLHF	TGTGCCAGCTCGACAGGGGATGGAGGATCACCCCTCCACTTT
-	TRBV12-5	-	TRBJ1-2	CASGQSTVPEGGYTF	TGTGCTAGTGGTCAATCGACGGTCCCGGAAGGGGGCTACACCTTC
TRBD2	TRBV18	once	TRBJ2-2	CASSPRSNSGRFANTGELFF	TGTGCCAGCTCACCACGGTCTAATAGCGGGAGGTTCGCGAACACCGGGGAGCTGTTTTTT
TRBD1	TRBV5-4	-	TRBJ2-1	CASSSDRGSSSRLRGSQFF	TGTGCCAGCAGCTCAGACAGGGGCAGCAGTAGCCGCTTGAGGGGATCGCAGTTCTTC
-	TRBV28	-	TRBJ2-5	CASTLAGYQETQYF	TGTGCCAGCACCCTAGCCGGGTACCAAGAGACCCAGTACTTC
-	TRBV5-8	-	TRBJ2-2	CASRAWGGTNTGELFF	TGTGCCAGCAGGGCCTGGGGCGGTACGAACACCGGGGAGCTGTTTTTT
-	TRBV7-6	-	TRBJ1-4	CASSLVTRGNEKLFF	TGTGCCAGCAGCTTAGTTACAAGGGGGAATGAAAAACTGTTTTTT
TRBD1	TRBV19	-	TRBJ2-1	CASMDPGQGGGGPRNEQFF	TGTGCCAGTATGGATCCGGGACAGGGTGGCGGGGGCCCACGCAATGAGCAGTTCTTC
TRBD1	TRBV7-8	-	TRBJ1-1	CASSLRDRGTEAFF	TGTGCCAGCAGCTTACGGGACAGGGGAACTGAAGCTTTCTTT
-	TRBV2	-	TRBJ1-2	CASKTELGGYTF	TGTGCCAGCAAGACGGAATTGGGGGGCTACACCTTC
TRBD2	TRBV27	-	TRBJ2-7	CASRTSGRGLFYEQYF	TGTGCCAGCAGGACTAGCGGGAGGGGTCTCTTCTACGAGCAGTACTTC